Following are 20 T cell receptor beta chains from one sample sequenced in a study of OX40 agonist ivuxolimab in advanced cancers. TCRdb keeps only in-frame clones here, not all; method: immunoSEQ multiplex PCR. Of 53,000 or so clones listed, 84% are singletons. The sample in question was CD4+ or CD8+ T cells sorted from blood, obtained in a trial of the OX40 agonist ivuxolimab. These receptors all come from an adult with an advanced solid tumor such as melanoma, head and neck, liver or kidney cancer.

The chain combines TRBV5-4 with TRBJ2-5; maybe TRBD1 (5 bases). Germline-derived CDR1 and CDR2 are SGHNT and YYREEE (reference sequence). There are 16 residues in the CDR3. V was clipped by 0 bases and J by 1 base, with 13 bases between them. CDR3 loop: CASSLALDTRQETQYF. CDR3 nucleotides: TGTGCCAGCAGCTTGGCCCTGGACACTCGCCAAGAGACCCAGTACTTC.

The gene calls are TRBV6-1 and TRBJ1-3, with 7 bases that match TRBD1. The length of the CDR3 is 15 residues. Germline loops: CDR1 MNHNS, CDR2 SASEGT. The junction had 6 bases not matched to a gene; V was cut back by 5 bases and J by 2 bases. The CDR3 DNA reads TGTGCCAGCAGTCGACAGGGTCAAGCTGGAAACACCATATATTTT. It codes for CASSRQGQAGNTIYF.

The rearrangement uses TRBV5-6 and TRBJ2-5, with TRBD1 matching over 10 bases. The CDR3 is 14 amino acids. V gave up 4 bases and J gave up 6 bases; unmatched junction bases: 6. Germline lookup yields CDR1 SGHDT and CDR2 YYEEEE. CDR3 protein: CASSTRTGGKTQYF. The CDR3 DNA follows: TGTGCCAGCAGCACCCGGACAGGGGGAAAGACCCAGTACTTC.

The chain links TRBV18 to TRBJ2-1; 7 bases agree with TRBD2. From germline, CDR1 is KGHSH and CDR2 LQKENI. J lost 2 bases, V lost 1 base, and 5 bases had no gene match. The CDR3 totals 16 residues. CDR3 protein: CASSPQSGATYNEQFF. The CDR3, as DNA: TGTGCCAGCTCACCACAGAGCGGGGCCACCTACAATGAGCAGTTCTTC.

This clone was recorded only once. V is TRBV28 and J is TRBJ2-3; 11 bases line up with TRBD1. The CDR3 loop spans 14 amino acids. Unmatched junction bases numbered 4, after V lost 7 bases and J lost 4 bases. Germline V gives CDR1 MDHEN, CDR2 SYDVKM. The CDR3: CASKPGQGADTQYF. CDR3 DNA: TGTGCCAGCAAACCGGGACAGGGGGCAGATACGCAGTATTTT.

V usage is TRBV5-1 and J usage is TRBJ2-2; maybe TRBD2 (6 bases). CDR3 length equals 14 residues. V dropped 0 bases and J dropped 6 bases, with 9 bases sitting between them. Germline V gene data show CDR1 as SGHRS and CDR2 as YFSETQ. CDR3 sequence: CASSLAGEAGELFF. CDR3 DNA sequence: TGCGCCAGCAGCTTGGCGGGAGAGGCCGGGGAGCTGTTTTTT.

The gene calls are TRBV27 and TRBJ1-2; D is possibly TRBD1 (6 bases). The CDR3 contains 13 residues. V was pared by 0 bases and J by 7 bases, with 9 bases between. Germline V gives CDR1 MNHEY, CDR2 SMNVEV (reference sequence). As DNA, the CDR3 is TGTGCCAGCAGTTTATCAGGGGGTGGTGGCTACACCTTC. Translated: CASSLSGGGGYTF.

This clone was picked up one time. V gene TRBV6-6 combines with J gene TRBJ2-3; D might be TRBD1 (6 bases). The germline V gene has CDR1 MNHNY and CDR2 SVGAGI (reference sequence). The CDR3 covers 15 residues. Deletions cut 6 bases from V and 2 bases from J, with 15 bases between. The CDR3 is CASSRLGQNTDTQYF. The CDR3 DNA is TGTGCCAGCAGCCGCCTCGGACAGAACACAGATACGCAGTATTTT.

V is TRBV4-1 and J is TRBJ2-1, with D possibly called TRBD1 or TRBD2 (6 bases each). V shed 0 bases and J shed 8 bases, with 14 bases lying between them. The CDR3 is 15 residues long. The V gene's germline CDR1 is MGHRA and CDR2 YSYEKL. The CDR3 sequence: CASSQDRAGEDEQFF. The CDR3 nucleotides are TGCGCCAGCAGCCAAGATAGGGCAGGGGAGGATGAGCAGTTCTTC.

V usage is TRBV4-1 and J usage is TRBJ2-7, with 10 bases that match TRBD2. The CDR3 consists of 16 residues. The germline gives CDR1 MGHRA, CDR2 YSYEKL. V lost 0 bases, J lost 3 bases, and 5 bases stayed unmatched. The CDR3 region is CASSQDRASGSYEQYF. CDR3 coding DNA: TGCGCCAGCAGCCAAGATCGTGCTAGCGGGAGCTACGAGCAGTACTTC.

The rearrangement joins TRBV29-1 to TRBJ2-7; D is perhaps TRBD2 (7 bases). CDR1 is SQVTM and CDR2 is ANQGSEA in the germline V gene. Trimming left V 1 base short and J 11 bases short, with 15 bases between. The CDR3 contains 12 residues. The CDR3 nucleotides are TGCAGCGTTGAAGGACAGGTGGGGACTAAGTACTTC. The encoded protein is CSVEGQVGTKYF.

The rearrangement uses TRBV5-6 and TRBJ2-3; no clear D. The CDR3 is 16 residues long. Germline V gene sequence: CDR1 SGHDT, CDR2 YYEEEE. The V end was cut by 1 base, the J end by 3 bases, with 15 bases between. DNA of the CDR3: TGTGCCAGCAGCTTGTTTGGCGGAGTCTCAACAGATACGCAGTATTTT. Protein: CASSLFGGVSTDTQYF. Supplemented by reference TRBV5-6 and TRBJ2-3, the full variable domain reads DAGVTQSPTHLIKTRGQQVTLRCSPKSGHDTVSWYQQALGQGPQFIFQYYEEEERQRGNFPDRFSGHQFPNYSSELNVNALLLGDSALYLCASSLFGGVSTDTQYFGPGTRLTVL.

V and J are TRBV7-2 and TRBJ2-1; D perhaps matches TRBD2 (5 bases). CDR3 size: 13 residues. Per the germline V gene, CDR1 is SGHTA and CDR2 is FQGNSA. V lost 1 base and J 6 bases, leaving 7 bases between the germline ends. CDR3 amino acids: CASSLVGGNEQFF. The CDR3 coding sequence is TGTGCCAGCAGCTTAGTAGGAGGCAATGAGCAGTTCTTC. Full variable domain (remainder filled in from reference TRBV7-2 and TRBJ2-1): GAGVSQSPSNKVTEKGKDVELRCDPISGHTALYWYRQSLGQGLEFLIYFQGNSAPDKSGLPSDRFSAERTGGSVSTLTIQRTQQEDSAVYLCASSLVGGNEQFFGPGTRLTVL.

Only a few counts were recorded for this clone. The chain links TRBV14 to TRBJ1-6; D uncertain. The V end lost 1 base, the J end lost 7 bases, and 8 bases lay between the germline ends. CDR1 is SGHDN and CDR2 is FVKESK in the germline V gene. The length of the CDR3 is 14 residues. The CDR3 loop is CASSQGRENSPLHF. For the CDR3, the DNA is TGTGCCAGCAGCCAAGGGCGGGAGAATTCACCCCTCCACTTT. Full variable domain (missing parts from reference TRBV14 and TRBJ1-6): EAGVTQFPSHSVIEKGQTVTLRCDPISGHDNLYWYRRVMGKEIKFLLHFVKESKQDESGMPNNRFLAERTGGTYSTLKVQPAELEDSGVYFCASSQGRENSPLHFGNGTRLTVT.

The chain employs TRBV5-1 and TRBJ1-2; a weak D match, TRBD1 (6 bases). Trimming removed 3 bases from V and 4 bases from J, with 25 bases in between. Germline V lookup: CDR1 SGHRS, CDR2 YFSETQ. The length of the CDR3 is 18 residues. The CDR3 DNA sequence: TGCGCCAGCAGCTCTCCTCAAAAAAAAACAGGGACGGGCTATGGCTACACCTTC. Translated: CASSSPQKKTGTGYGYTF.

V is TRBV6-4 and J is TRBJ2-6; unclear D gene. The CDR3 totals 14 residues. V dropped 5 bases and J dropped 4 bases, with 9 bases sitting between them. CDR1 and CDR2 (germline): MRHNA, SNTAGT. CDR3 coding DNA: TGTGCCAGCAGTCCCACCTCAGGGGCCAACGTCCTGACTTTC. It yields the protein CASSPTSGANVLTF.

V usage is TRBV13 and J usage is TRBJ2-6; perhaps D is TRBD1 or TRBD2 (5 bases each). Looked up from germline, CDR1 is PRHDT and CDR2 is FYEKMQ (reference sequence). The germline V and J ends were trimmed by 4 bases and 2 bases, with 12 bases remaining between them. This CDR3 has 16 residues. DNA for the CDR3: TGTGCCAGCAGCTCCGTCCGGGGCGCTGGGGCCAACGTCCTGACTTTC. Protein sequence: CASSSVRGAGANVLTF.

The V call is TRBV18, the J call TRBJ1-2; D perhaps matches TRBD1 (6 bases). Trimming removed 3 bases at V and 1 base at J, with 12 bases between. The CDR3 is 15 amino acids. Germline CDR1 is KGHSH and CDR2 is LQKENI. The CDR3 protein is CASSPLPDSNYGYTF. CDR3 sequence (DNA): TGTGCCAGCTCACCCCTGCCGGACAGTAACTATGGCTACACCTTC. The whole variable domain, remainder taken from reference TRBV18 and TRBJ1-2, is NAGVMQNPRHLVRRRGQEARLRCSPMKGHSHVYWYRQLPEEGLKFMVYLQKENIIDESGMPKERFSAEFPKEGPSILRIQQVVRGDSAAYFCASSPLPDSNYGYTFGSGTRLTVV.

The chain carries TRBV11-2 and TRBJ2-3; TRBD2 agrees at 7 bases. The CDR3 has 16 amino acids. With V trimmed by 2 bases and J by 3 bases, 8 bases remained unmatched. The germline CDR1 and CDR2 sequences are SGHAT and FQNNGV. The CDR3 bases are TGTGCCAGCAGCTTAAGCAGCGGGGTCGGGACAGATACGCAGTATTTT. It codes for CASSLSSGVGTDTQYF.

The rearrangement links TRBV11-2 to TRBJ2-1; D is uncertain. The CDR3 covers 14 residues. CDR1 and CDR2 (germline): SGHAT, FQNNGV. V lost 4 bases and J 2 bases, leaving 9 bases between the germline ends. CDR3 residues: CASSSPEPYNEQFF. The DNA of the CDR3 is TGTGCCAGCAGCTCCCCGGAGCCCTACAATGAGCAGTTCTTC.